The 31 T cell receptor beta chains reported below all come from one sample, sequenced in a study of blood T cell repertoires in COVID-19. TCRdb's copy holds only in-frame clones and misses some; the assay was immunoSEQ multiplex PCR. In the table there are 150,000 to 200,000 clones, roughly three quarters of which are singletons. What was sequenced was peripheral blood. The receptor source for this set is a woman in her 40s with COVID-19, enrolled during active disease.

This rearrangement joins TRBV9 to TRBJ1-5; TRBD1 matches 9 bases. The length of the CDR3 is 15 residues. CDR1 SGDLS and CDR2 YYNGEE come from the germline V gene. The V gene end was trimmed by 4 bases and the J gene end by 2 bases; junction bases not matched to a gene: 4. CDR3 residues: CASSLQGAGNQPQHF. Here the CDR3 DNA reads TGTGCCAGCAGCCTACAGGGGGCTGGCAATCAGCCCCAGCATTTT.

The chain joins TRBV15 to TRBJ2-2; D may be TRBD2 (5 bases). The V gene's germline CDR1 is LNHNV and CDR2 YYDKDF (reference sequence). V gave up 0 bases and J gave up 9 bases, with 11 bases separating them. This CDR3 has 14 residues. The CDR3, as DNA: TGTGCCACCAGCAGAGAAATGGGAGTTAGGGAGCTGTTTTTT. Protein product: CATSREMGVRELFF.

V and J are TRBV23-1 and TRBJ2-7; a weak D match, TRBD1 (7 bases). TRBV23-1 is classed as an ORF, of uncertain function. The CDR3 has 14 residues. The V end was cut by 4 bases, the J end by 7 bases, with 17 bases between. CDR3 bases: TGCGCCAGCAGTCCCCGCAGGGGGGAAACAGAGCAGTACTTC. It specifies CASSPRRGETEQYF.

This chain links TRBV7-9 with TRBJ1-1; D is unclear. V lost 2 bases and J lost 1, with 5 bases in between. Germline V gives CDR1 SEHNR, CDR2 FQNEAQ (reference sequence). The CDR3 has 13 residues. CDR3 loop: CASSLLANTEAFF. In DNA, the CDR3 is TGTGCCAGCAGCTTACTGGCGAACACTGAAGCTTTCTTT.

This chain uses TRBV5-1 with TRBJ2-7; D possibly corresponds to TRBD2 (5 bases). This CDR3 has 13 amino acids. CDR1 and CDR2 from the germline V gene are SGHRS and YFSETQ. V lost 6 bases to trimming and J lost 4 bases, with 14 bases between them. CDR3 nucleotides: TGCGCCAGCACCCTTGGATGGGAGTACGAGCAGTACTTC. Translation: CASTLGWEYEQYF.

CDR3 sequence reads: CASSPPLSGSYEQYF. In DNA, the CDR3 is TGTGCCAGCAGTCCCCCCCTCTCCGGGAGCTACGAGCAGTACTTC. The rearrangement joins TRBV6-5 to TRBJ2-7; D might be TRBD2 (6 bases). Germline V gene data show CDR1 as MNHEY and CDR2 as SVGAGI. V lost 5 bases, J lost 3 bases, and 17 bases lay in between. The CDR3 is 15 amino acids.

This clone has only one observation. The chain recombines TRBV30 with TRBJ1-5, with 7 bases lining up with TRBD1. There are 14 residues in the CDR3. Trimming at V came to 3 bases and at J to 3 bases, leaving 5 bases not matched to a gene. Germline assignment: CDR1 GTSNPN and CDR2 SVGIG (reference sequence). The CDR3 DNA reads TGTGCCTGGAGCTTAGACAGGGTCAATCAGCCCCAGCATTTT. Translated: CAWSLDRVNQPQHF.

The rearrangement joins TRBV27 to TRBJ2-5, with 10 bases that match TRBD1. CDR1 is MNHEY, CDR2 SMNVEV, per germline (reference sequence). V shed 5 bases, J shed 4 bases, and the junction held 4 bases outside the gene matches. The CDR3 length is 14 residues. The CDR3 region is CASSVDRGLETQYF. The CDR3 DNA is TGTGCCAGCAGTGTCGACAGGGGGCTAGAGACCCAGTACTTC.

The J gene is TRBJ2-1, the V gene TRBV5-6; 8 bases match TRBD1. CDR3 length: 15 residues. Germline assignment: CDR1 SGHDT and CDR2 YYEEEE. Germline trimming cut 6 bases from V and 4 bases from J; bases unmatched to any gene: 9. CDR3 in DNA: TGTGCCAGCACGCAGGCCGGGACAGGATACAATGAGCAGTTCTTC. This encodes CASTQAGTGYNEQFF.

The chain couples TRBV19 to TRBJ2-7; the match to TRBD1 covers 10 bases. This CDR3 has 16 amino acids. V was clipped by 5 bases and J by 6 bases; unmatched bases: 13. CDR1 and CDR2 from the germline V gene are LNHDA and SQIVND (reference sequence). The CDR3 DNA reads TGTGCCAGTAGTCCCGACAGGGGGCGCTGGGGTCCCGAGCAGTACTTC. Translation gives CASSPDRGRWGPEQYF.

The chain couples TRBV7-7 to TRBJ2-1, with TRBD2 matching over 12 bases. CDR1 is SSHAT and CDR2 is FNYEAQ in the germline V gene (reference sequence). CDR3 length: 15 amino acids. V gave up 5 bases and J gave up 4 bases; unmatched junction bases: 3. The CDR3 loop is CASSLLAGGYNEQFF. In DNA, the CDR3 is TGTGCCAGCAGCCTACTAGCGGGGGGATACAATGAGCAGTTCTTC.

This chain joins TRBV3-1 (or the pseudogene TRBV3-2) and TRBJ2-1; D is ambiguous. Germline V lookup: CDR1 LGHDT, CDR2 YNNKEL (reference sequence). V gave up 0 bases and J gave up 8 bases, with 20 bases separating them. The CDR3 length is 17 residues. CDR3 bases: TGTGCCAGCAGCCAAGAAACGTTGATTGACATTCCCCATGAGCAGTTCTTC. It translates to CASSQETLIDIPHEQFF.

This clone was counted between two and nine times. The chain is built from TRBV7-9 and TRBJ1-2, with 7 nucleotides matching TRBD1. The V segment lost 5 bases and the J segment 6 bases; nucleotides outside the gene matches: 9. Germline loops: CDR1 SEHNR, CDR2 FQNEAQ (reference sequence). This CDR3 region has 14 residues. CDR3 coding DNA: TGTGCCAGCAGCCCACTCTCCGGGACAGATGGCTACACCTTC. Residues: CASSPLSGTDGYTF.

The chain combines TRBV14 with TRBJ1-2, with D hard to call. The V gene lost 4 bases and the J gene lost 8 bases, with 20 bases spanning the gap. In germline, CDR1 is SGHDN, CDR2 FVKESK. The CDR3 consists of 15 residues. CDR3 in amino acids: CASSPLGQEDLGYTF. Here the CDR3 DNA reads TGTGCCAGCAGCCCCTTAGGGCAGGAGGATTTAGGCTACACCTTC.

Only a few counts were recorded for this clone. This chain uses TRBV12-3 or TRBV12-4 with TRBJ2-1; possible D gene TRBD2, 6 bases. The CDR3 length is 13 residues. V was trimmed by 8 bases and J by 5 bases, leaving 13 bases between them. DNA for the CDR3: TGTGCCAGCGGGAGGTGGGCAGACAATGAGCAGTTCTTC. The encoded protein is CASGRWADNEQFF.

V is TRBV5-4 and J is TRBJ1-1, with 7 positions matching TRBD1. Trimming at V came to 1 base and at J to 0 bases, leaving 3 bases not matched to a gene. The CDR3 is made up of 15 amino acids. Germline V gene data show CDR1 as SGHNT and CDR2 as YYREEE (reference sequence). This CDR3 is CASSLQGVVNTEAFF. DNA for the CDR3: TGTGCCAGCAGCTTGCAGGGGGTCGTGAACACTGAAGCTTTCTTT. Looking up the rest from reference TRBV5-4 and TRBJ1-1 gives the full variable domain: ETGVTQSPTHLIKTRGQQVTLRCSSQSGHNTVSWYQQALGQGPQFIFQYYREEENGRGNFPPRFSGLQFPNYSSELNVNALELDDSALYLCASSLQGVVNTEAFFGQGTRLTVV.

This chain links TRBV7-9 with TRBJ1-5; 7 bases map to TRBD1. This CDR3 comprises 15 residues. Losses at the gene ends were 5 bases for V and 6 bases for J; bases not matched to a gene: 10. The germline V gene has CDR1 SEHNR and CDR2 FQNEAQ (reference sequence). The CDR3 region has the DNA TGTGCCAGCAGCGCTGACAGGGAAGGAGGTCAGCCCCAGCATTTT. It yields the protein CASSADREGGQPQHF.

V gene TRBV2 combines with J gene TRBJ1-1; 8 positions agree with TRBD1. Germline CDR1 is SNHLY and CDR2 is FYNNEI. The length of the CDR3 is 12 residues. J lost 5 bases, V lost 11 bases, and 7 bases had no gene match. The DNA of the CDR3 is TGTGCCGGCCAGGGGACAGGTACTGAAGCTTTCTTT. This sequence encodes CAGQGTGTEAFF. Together with reference TRBV2 and TRBJ1-1, the CDR3 gives the full variable domain: EPEVTQTPSHQVTQMGQEVILRCVPISNHLYFYWYRQILGQKVEFLVSFYNNEISEKSEIFDDQFSVERPDGSNFTLKIRSTKLEDSAMYFCAGQGTGTEAFFGQGTRLTVV.

The rearrangement joins TRBV3-1 (or the pseudogene TRBV3-2) to TRBJ2-5; D unclear. Per germline, CDR1 LGHDT and CDR2 YNNKEL (reference sequence). Trimming took 0 bases from V and 7 from J, leaving 9 bases between them. The CDR3 is 13 residues long. The CDR3 DNA reads as TGTGCCAGCAGCCAAGAAGGTCCGGGGACCCAGTACTTC. Translated, it gives CASSQEGPGTQYF.

The chain links TRBV5-8 to TRBJ2-3; the match to TRBD2 covers 11 bases. This CDR3 is 15 amino acids long. The J segment lost 2 bases and the V segment lost 4 bases, leaving 3 bases of the junction unmatched. Germline CDR1 reads SGHTS; CDR2 reads YDEGEE. The CDR3 region has the DNA TGTGCCAGCAGCCCGGGACTAGCGGACACAGATACGCAGTATTTT. Protein product: CASSPGLADTDTQYF.

The chain links TRBV6-6 to TRBJ1-2; D unresolved. The CDR3 contains 15 residues. The V gene lost 2 bases and the J gene lost 3 bases, with 13 bases spanning the gap. Germline CDR1 is MNHNY and CDR2 is SVGAGI (reference sequence). CDR3 sequence (DNA): TGTGCCAGCAGTTACCCTGCCAGGCAGGACTATGGCTACACCTTC. Translated: CASSYPARQDYGYTF.

The genes are TRBV18 and TRBJ2-1; 11 bases match TRBD2. In germline, CDR1 is KGHSH, CDR2 LQKENI. The CDR3 covers 20 residues. Trimming at V came to 2 bases and at J to 5 bases, leaving 17 bases not matched to a gene. The CDR3 loop reads CASSPTGLAVGEGGNNEQFF. The CDR3 region has the DNA TGTGCCAGCTCACCAACGGGACTAGCGGTCGGGGAGGGAGGTAACAATGAGCAGTTCTTC.

Remarks on this clone: An end of the junction does not agree with germline; a read error may underlie this. The chain combines TRBV12-5 with TRBJ1-2; 12 bases line up with TRBD1. The CDR3 extends over 13 amino acids. Germline CDR1 LGHNT, CDR2 FRNRAP. CDR3 nucleotide sequence: TGTGCTAGTGGTTTGGTAGGGGACAGGGGGCAACTCTTC. Translated, it gives CASGLVGDRGQLF.

The chain carries TRBV27 and TRBJ2-2; D unresolved. This CDR3 is 15 amino acids long. With 7 bases removed from V and 4 bases from J, the gap between germline ends came to 16 bases. In germline, CDR1 is MNHEY, CDR2 SMNVEV (reference sequence). The CDR3 DNA sequence: TGTGCCAGCACACCCAACCTAGGCATCACCGGGGAGCTGTTTTTT. It translates to CASTPNLGITGELFF.

The chain uses TRBV18 and TRBJ1-2; 9 nucleotides match TRBD1. CDR1 and CDR2 (germline): KGHSH, LQKENI. The CDR3 has 14 residues. The V and J ends lost 3 bases and 8 bases, in that order; junction bases with no gene match: 7. CDR3 protein: CASSPGQGERGYTF. CDR3 sequence (DNA): TGTGCCAGCTCACCGGGACAGGGAGAAAGAGGCTACACCTTC.

The gene calls are TRBV7-2 and TRBJ1-1; D might be TRBD1 (5 bases). In germline, CDR1 is SGHTA, CDR2 FQGNSA. This CDR3 has 13 amino acids. V lost 2 bases to trimming and J lost 6 bases, with 10 bases between them. The CDR3 spells CASSLFIRAEAFF. The CDR3 DNA reads TGTGCCAGCAGCTTATTTATCAGGGCTGAAGCTTTCTTT. The variable domain in full, completed from reference TRBV7-2 and TRBJ1-1, reads GAGVSQSPSNKVTEKGKDVELRCDPISGHTALYWYRQSLGQGLEFLIYFQGNSAPDKSGLPSDRFSAERTGGSVSTLTIQRTQQEDSAVYLCASSLFIRAEAFFGQGTRLTVV.

This chain joins TRBV4-1 and TRBJ2-2; 9 bases match TRBD1. CDR3 length: 15 amino acids. Germline-derived CDR1 and CDR2 are MGHRA and YSYEKL. V was clipped by 5 bases and J by 4 bases; unmatched bases: 5. The CDR3 region is CASSSGTGFTGELFF. CDR3 in DNA: TGCGCCAGCAGCTCAGGGACAGGGTTCACCGGGGAGCTGTTTTTT.

The chain has TRBV5-1 and TRBJ1-1; D is ambiguous. The CDR3 spans 13 residues. With 1 base removed from V and 7 bases from J, the gap between germline ends came to 11 bases. CDR1 is SGHRS and CDR2 is YFSETQ in the germline V gene. In DNA, the CDR3 is TGCGCCAGCAGCTTGTATGGTATCGGTGAAGCTTTCTTT. This gives the protein CASSLYGIGEAFF.

This rearrangement joins TRBV2 to TRBJ1-1; no reliable D call. Trimming took off 2 bases at V and 4 bases at J, with 11 bases between the two ends. There are 14 residues in the CDR3. Germline CDR1 reads SNHLY; CDR2 reads FYNNEI. The DNA for the CDR3 is TGTGCCAGCAGTGAAAGTGGGCCGCGCACTGAAGCTTTCTTT. Translation: CASSESGPRTEAFF.

This chain joins TRBV6-5 and TRBJ2-3; 7 bases match TRBD1. CDR3 length equals 15 residues. V was pared by 2 bases and J by 4 bases, with 6 bases of the junction left unmatched. Germline V gene lookup returns CDR1 MNHEY and CDR2 SVGAGI. The CDR3 region has the DNA TGTGCCAGCAGTTACGCTTCACAGGGGCCAGATACGCAGTATTTT. It codes for CASSYASQGPDTQYF.

The J gene is TRBJ2-7, the V gene TRBV5-1, with 14 bases aligning to TRBD2. The CDR3 spans 14 residues. The germline V gene has CDR1 SGHRS and CDR2 YFSETQ. The trim removed 4 bases at V and 9 bases at J, leaving 6 bases unmatched. The CDR3 reads CASSETSGRGVQYF. The DNA of the CDR3 is TGCGCCAGCAGCGAGACTAGCGGGAGGGGGGTGCAGTACTTC.